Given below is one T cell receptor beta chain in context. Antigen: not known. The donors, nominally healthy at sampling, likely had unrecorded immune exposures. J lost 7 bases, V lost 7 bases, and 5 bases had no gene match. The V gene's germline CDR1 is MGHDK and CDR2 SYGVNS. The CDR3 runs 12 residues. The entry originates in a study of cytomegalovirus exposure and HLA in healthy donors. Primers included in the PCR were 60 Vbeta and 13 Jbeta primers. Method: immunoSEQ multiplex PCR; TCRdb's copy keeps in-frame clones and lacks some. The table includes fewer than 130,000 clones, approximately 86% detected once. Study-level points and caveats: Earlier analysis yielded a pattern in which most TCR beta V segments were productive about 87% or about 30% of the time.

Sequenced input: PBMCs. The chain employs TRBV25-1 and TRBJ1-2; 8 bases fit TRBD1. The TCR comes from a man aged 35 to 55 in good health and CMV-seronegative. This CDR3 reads CASKGQVFGYTF. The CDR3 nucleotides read TGTGCCAGCAAGGGACAGGTTTTTGGCTACACCTTC.